The 17 T cell receptor beta chains below were found in one sample sequenced in a study of blood T cells in healthy people across ages. The second PCR ran about 6 to 12 cycles with a sample-barcoded 5' primer and J-beta primers. TCRdb re-analysed the 5' RACE reads in MiXCR, keeping a single row per CDR3 protein. Of roughly 680,000 distinct CDR3 sequences listed, 40% to 65% are singletons. Source material: blood. Every receptor here comes from a woman aged 80 or over in good health.

In this sample, this clonotype turned up once. A much larger clone sits a single nucleotide away, making a read error possible. The J gene is TRBJ2-3, the V gene TRBV9; 8 bases line up with TRBD1. Germline V gene data show CDR1 as SGDLS and CDR2 as YYNGEE. V was clipped by 3 bases and J by 2 bases; unmatched bases: 5. There are 15 residues in the CDR3. The CDR3 here is CASSGAGGHTDTQYF. The CDR3 DNA sequence: TGTGCCAGCAGCGGTGCAGGGGGCCACACAGATACGCAGTATTTT.

This clonotype showed up just a few times. V is TRBV20-1 and J is TRBJ1-2; perhaps TRBD1 as D (6 bases). There are 13 residues in the CDR3. The ends were cut back, 8 bases at V and 7 bases at J, with 20 bases in the middle. Germline V gene data show CDR1 as DFQATT and CDR2 as SNEGSKA (reference sequence). As DNA, the CDR3 is TGCAGTCTCCACGTCGGGGGGGCCGGTGGCTACACCTTC. Its protein is CSLHVGGAGGYTF.

For this clonotype: The missing conserved phenylalanine or tryptophan at the end of this CDR3 makes a read error likely. This chain links TRBV28 with TRBJ2-3; D gene uncertain. Germline lookup yields CDR1 MDHEN and CDR2 SYDVKM. This CDR3 is built from 13 residues. V was trimmed by 7 bases and J by 2 bases, leaving 10 bases between them. CDR3 bases: TGTGCCAGCAACCGCACCTTCACAGATACGCAGTATTAT. It codes for CASNRTFTDTQYY.

This clonotype was counted a few times. This chain links TRBV6-6 with TRBJ2-1, with D possibly being TRBD2 (5 bases). The J call may be wrong; the DNA end is better matched by TRBJ2-7. Looked up from germline, CDR1 is MNHNY and CDR2 is SVGAGI (reference sequence). The CDR3 length is 14 residues. The DNA of the CDR3 is TGTGCCAGCATTCGGGGAGCCCAATACAATGAGCAGTACTTC. This sequence encodes CASIRGAQYNEQYF.

Worth noting for this clonotype: A much bigger clone sits one base away, suggesting this may be a read error. The chain uses TRBV12-3 or TRBV12-4 and TRBJ1-2; 7 bases align to TRBD1. The CDR3 covers 13 residues. The CDR3 spells CASSRDRDYGCTF. In nucleotides, the CDR3 is TGTGCCAGCAGTCGCGACAGGGACTATGGCTGCACCTTC.

The chain uses TRBV7-3 and TRBJ2-1; 10 bases fit TRBD2. Trimming at V came to 5 bases and at J to 5 bases, leaving 3 bases not matched to a gene. Germline V gene sequence: CDR1 SGHTA, CDR2 FQGTGA. This CDR3 has 14 amino acids. This CDR3 reads CASSTSGANNEQFF. In DNA form, the CDR3 reads TGTGCCAGCAGCACTAGCGGGGCCAACAATGAGCAGTTCTTC.

About this clonotype: The CDR3 does not close with the conserved phenylalanine or tryptophan, likely indicating a read error. The chain links TRBV7-8 to TRBJ2-4; tentatively, D is TRBD1 (6 bases). There are 13 residues in the CDR3. Germline CDR1 and CDR2: SGHVS and FQNEAQ. The germline V and J ends were trimmed by 2 bases and 13 bases, with 15 bases remaining between them. The CDR3 sequence: CASSLSQGGEQYL. The CDR3 coding sequence is TGTGCCAGCAGCTTAAGTCAAGGGGGAGAGCAGTACCTC.

In this sample, this clonotype turned up many times. The V call is TRBV10-3, the J call TRBJ2-1, with 8 bases identical to TRBD1. The CDR3 is 15 residues long. Trimming at V came to 6 bases and at J to 8 bases, leaving 12 bases not matched to a gene. In germline, CDR1 is ENHRY, CDR2 SYGVKD. The CDR3 protein is CAISETGGNTDEQFF. As DNA, the CDR3 is TGTGCCATCAGCGAAACAGGGGGGAACACCGATGAGCAGTTCTTC.

The chain employs TRBV4-3 and TRBJ2-2; D is uncertain. Trimming took 2 bases from V and 8 from J, leaving 9 bases between them. CDR3 length: 13 amino acids. The germline gives CDR1 LGHNA, CDR2 YSLEER. DNA of the CDR3: TGCGCCAGCAGCCAACCCACAAGTGGGGAGCTGTTTTTT. Protein product: CASSQPTSGELFF.

This clonotype was observed at least ten times. The chain links TRBV5-1 to TRBJ2-3; D remains unclear. Trimming left V 4 bases short and J 5 bases short, with 8 bases between. Germline values: CDR1 SGHRS, CDR2 YFSETQ. The CDR3 covers 12 residues. The CDR3 is CASSIGGDTQYF. The CDR3 bases are TGCGCCAGCAGCATAGGTGGAGATACGCAGTATTTT.

The chain joins TRBV3-1 to TRBJ1-6; D might be TRBD1 (5 bases). The ends were cut back, 2 bases at V and 9 bases at J, with 14 bases in the middle. CDR3 size: 15 residues. Germline-derived CDR1 and CDR2 are LGHDT and YNNKEL (reference sequence). The CDR3 sequence is CASSQKEGRVSPLHF. The CDR3 bases are TGTGCCAGCAGCCAAAAAGAGGGACGGGTTTCACCCCTCCACTTT.

Details on this clonotype: This may stem from a read error, because a much larger clone lies one nucleotide away. The CDR3 region is CASSQTGNSHEQYF. Written as DNA, the CDR3 is TGTGCCAGCAGTCAAACAGGGAACTCCCACGAGCAGTACTTC. The chain couples TRBV12-3 or TRBV12-4 to TRBJ2-7, with D tentatively TRBD1 (6 bases). This CDR3 is built from 14 residues.

This clonotype was seen repeatedly, ten times or more. CDR3: CASVGTNYEQYF. CDR3 nucleotide sequence: TGTGCCAGCGTCGGGACTAACTACGAGCAGTACTTC. The rearrangement links TRBV2 to TRBJ2-7; TRBD2 matches at 7 bases. Germline-derived CDR1 and CDR2 are SNHLY and FYNNEI. The length of the CDR3 is 12 residues. The ends lost 8 bases at V and 3 bases at J; junction bases unmatched: 4.

The chain is built from TRBV15 and TRBJ1-5; D gene unclear. Germline CDR1 and CDR2: LNHNV and YYDKDF (reference sequence). V was trimmed by 0 bases and J by 0 bases, leaving 9 bases between them. This CDR3 is 16 amino acids long. The DNA of the CDR3 is TGTGCCACCAGCAGAGATAGGGTCTATAGCAATCAGCCCCAGCATTTT. Translation gives CATSRDRVYSNQPQHF.

The V gene is TRBV12-3 or TRBV12-4, the J gene TRBJ1-1, with a weak D call TRBD1 (6 bases). Trimming left V 2 bases short and J 0 bases short, with 22 bases between. This CDR3 contains 19 residues. The CDR3 region has the DNA TGTGCCAGCAGTTTAAGGGGACCGGGACACCGAACTCTGAACACTGAAGCTTTCTTT. Translated: CASSLRGPGHRTLNTEAFF.

The table lists this clonotype with a few counts. The chain joins TRBV3-1 to TRBJ1-3, with 7 bases matching TRBD1. V shed 1 base, J shed 4 bases, and the junction held 7 bases outside the gene matches. This CDR3 is 16 amino acids long. The germline CDR1 and CDR2 sequences are LGHDT and YNNKEL (reference sequence). The CDR3 nucleotides read TGTGCCAGCAGCCAAGGAAACAGGGGACGCGGAAACACCATATATTTT. Its translation is CASSQGNRGRGNTIYF.

Comments on this clonotype: This sequence may be a read error, since a much larger clone differs from it by one base. The genes are TRBV5-1 and TRBJ2-1, with 7 bases aligning to TRBD1. The CDR3 runs to 13 residues. Germline CDR1 is SGHRS and CDR2 is YFSETQ. V was pared by 4 bases and J by 10 bases, with 8 bases of the junction left unmatched. CDR3 coding DNA: TGCGCCAGCAGCCCCAACAGGGGTTGGGAGCAGTTCTTC. Its protein is CASSPNRGWEQFF.